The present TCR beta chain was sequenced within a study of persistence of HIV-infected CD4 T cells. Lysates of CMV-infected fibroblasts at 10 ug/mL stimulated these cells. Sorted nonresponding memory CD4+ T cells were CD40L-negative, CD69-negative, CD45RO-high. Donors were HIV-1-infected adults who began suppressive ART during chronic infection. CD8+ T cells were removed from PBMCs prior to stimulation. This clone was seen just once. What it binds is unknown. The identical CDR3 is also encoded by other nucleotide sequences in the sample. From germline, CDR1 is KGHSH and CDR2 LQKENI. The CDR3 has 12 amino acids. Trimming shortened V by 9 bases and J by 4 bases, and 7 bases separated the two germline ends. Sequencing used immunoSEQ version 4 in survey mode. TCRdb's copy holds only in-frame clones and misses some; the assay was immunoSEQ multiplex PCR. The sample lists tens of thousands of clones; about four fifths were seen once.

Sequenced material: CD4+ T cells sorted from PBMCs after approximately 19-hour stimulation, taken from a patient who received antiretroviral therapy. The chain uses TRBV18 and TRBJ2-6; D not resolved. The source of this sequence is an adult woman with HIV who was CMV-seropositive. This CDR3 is CASSFGANVLTF. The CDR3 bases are TGTGCCAGTTCCTTCGGGGCCAACGTCCTGACTTTC.